This T cell receptor beta chain emerged from a study of shared clonotypes between healthy human individuals. Genomic DNA from each subset was divided evenly over several immunoSEQ plates. DNA at 200 ng, about 30,000 T cell genomes, went into sorted-subset replicate PCRs. The method was immunoSEQ multiplex PCR; TCRdb's version includes in-frame clones alone and lacks a portion of them. The sample includes 2,500,000 or so clones, approximately 93% seen only once; the top ten take more than 0.35%. The table lists this clone with a count of one. This CDR3 is built from 16 residues. Between the trimmed V and J ends, which lost 3 bases and 3 bases, there was a span of 18 bases. Per the germline V gene, CDR1 is MNHEY and CDR2 is SVGAGI.

The J gene is TRBJ2-7, the V gene TRBV6-5; possibly TRBD1 or TRBD2 for D (6 bases each). This clonotype originated in a man aged 18 to 29 in good health. Some clones in this sample may be carry-over from other donors' samples. Sequences were obtained from naive CD4+ T cells from PBMCs. Subset here: CD45RA+ positively selected. CDR3 region: CASSYGGGGSLYEQYF. In DNA form, the CDR3 reads TGTGCCAGCAGTTATGGGGGCGGAGGGAGTCTCTACGAGCAGTACTTC.